This T cell receptor (beta chain) came from a study of a mutant IDH1 vaccine in newly diagnosed glioma. The wider study: Patients previously underwent radiotherapy, temozolomide, or both, and most underwent both. Study-level findings and limits: Among patients, roughly 95% showed immune responses induced by the vaccine. Seemingly, top peripheral T cell clonotype changes bore no relation to pseudoprogression.

Profiling relied on immunoSEQ multiplex PCR, and the TCRdb table lists in-frame clones only, not all of them. The table includes tens of thousands of clones, around 80% detected once. Documented time point: baseline, week 1 (first vaccination visit). The treatment was: pre-vaccination baseline after standard-of-care therapy. Donor diagnoses consisted of new WHO grade 3 or 4 IDH1-mutant, ATRX-lost astrocytomas. A word on this clone: The antigen is undetermined.

The CDR3 has 15 residues. With V trimmed by 0 bases and J by 6 bases, 7 bases remained unmatched. Germline V CDR1 and CDR2: SGHRS, YFSETQ. The chain has TRBV5-1 and TRBJ1-2, with 8 bases lining up with TRBD1. This receptor was identified in a man between 40 and 49 years old with glioma. Some clones in this sample may be carry-over from other donors' samples. The sequenced sample was PBMCs, obtained from a glioma patient treated with radiotherapy, temozolomide or both. The CDR3 coding sequence is TGCGCCAGCAGCTTGGGGCAGGGGGCGCGGGATGGCTACACCTTC. Its protein is CASSLGQGARDGYTF.